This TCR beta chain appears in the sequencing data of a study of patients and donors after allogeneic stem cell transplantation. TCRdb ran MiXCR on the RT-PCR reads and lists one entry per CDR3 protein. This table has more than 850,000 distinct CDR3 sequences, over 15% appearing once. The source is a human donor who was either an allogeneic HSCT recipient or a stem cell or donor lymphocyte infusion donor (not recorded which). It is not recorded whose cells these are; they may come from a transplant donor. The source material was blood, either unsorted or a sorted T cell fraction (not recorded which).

In DNA, the CDR3 is TGTGCCAGCAGCTCTCTACAGGGTACCGGGGAGCTGTTTTTT. It encodes CASSSLQGTGELFF. The chain has TRBV7-2 and TRBJ2-2; tentative D call: TRBD1 (6 bases). CDR3 length: 14 residues. V lost 4 bases, J lost 5 bases, and 11 bases lay in between. Germline V gives CDR1 SGHTA, CDR2 FQGNSA.